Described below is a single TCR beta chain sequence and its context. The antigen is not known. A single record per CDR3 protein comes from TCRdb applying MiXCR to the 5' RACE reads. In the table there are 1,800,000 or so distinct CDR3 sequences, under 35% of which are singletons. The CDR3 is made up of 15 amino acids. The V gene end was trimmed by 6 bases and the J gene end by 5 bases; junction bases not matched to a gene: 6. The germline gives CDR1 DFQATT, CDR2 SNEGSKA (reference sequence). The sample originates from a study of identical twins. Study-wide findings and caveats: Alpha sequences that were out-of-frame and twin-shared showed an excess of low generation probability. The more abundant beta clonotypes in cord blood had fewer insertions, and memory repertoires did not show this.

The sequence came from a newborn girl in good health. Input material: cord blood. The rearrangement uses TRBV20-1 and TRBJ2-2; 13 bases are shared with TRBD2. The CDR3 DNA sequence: TGCAGTGCCGGACTAGCGGGAGCGAGGACCGGGGAGCTGTTTTTT. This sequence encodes CSAGLAGARTGELFF.